These 13 T cell receptor beta chains came from one sample sequenced in a study of T-cell reconstitution after alpha-beta-depleted transplantation in children. Unique molecular identifiers were used to barcode this TCRbeta library. MiXCR, applied by TCRdb to the PCR reads, yields one record per CDR3 protein. The sample contains some 450,000 distinct CDR3 sequences, over 40% of which appear only once. The specimen was PBMCs, collected before TCRalphabeta/CD19-depleted stem cell transplant. All receptors come from a girl between 2 and 10 years old with aplastic anemia, due to receive a stem cell transplant.

This chain's CDR3 is CSARASSGAQETQYF. The CDR3 nucleotides read TGCAGTGCTAGAGCCTCATCGGGAGCTCAAGAGACCCAGTACTTC. This sequence joins TRBV20-1 and TRBJ2-5, with D possibly TRBD2 on 6 matching bases. With 1 base removed from V and 2 bases from J, the gap between germline ends came to 14 bases. The CDR3 consists of 15 residues. Per germline, CDR1 DFQATT and CDR2 SNEGSKA (reference sequence).

This clonotype is a singleton in its sample. The CDR3 DNA sequence: TGCAGTGCCCTAGACAGGCGGAACATTCAGTACTTC. It translates to CSALDRRNIQYF. This sequence joins TRBV20-1 and TRBJ2-4, with D perhaps TRBD1 (6 bases). Germline V gene data show CDR1 as DFQATT and CDR2 as SNEGSKA (reference sequence). The ends were cut back, 6 bases at V and 7 bases at J, with 13 bases in the middle. This CDR3 comprises 12 residues.

In this sample, this clonotype turned up many times. The chain couples TRBV3-1 to TRBJ1-4; TRBD1 might be the D (6 bases). The V gene's germline CDR1 is LGHDT and CDR2 YNNKEL (reference sequence). The CDR3 runs to 16 residues. V lost 0 bases to trimming and J lost 7 bases, with 15 bases between them. The CDR3, as DNA: TGTGCCAGCAGCCAAGATTCACAGAACAGGGCTGAAAAACTGTTTTTT. Protein: CASSQDSQNRAEKLFF.

This clonotype was seen repeatedly, ten times or more. V and J are TRBV4-2 and TRBJ2-7, with D possibly TRBD2 on 5 matching bases. The germline V gene encodes CDR1 LGHNA and CDR2 YNFKEQ. CDR3 length: 15 residues. V was clipped by 0 bases and J by 1 base, with 10 bases between them. This CDR3 is CASSQEAGWSYEQYF. The DNA of the CDR3 is TGTGCCAGCAGCCAAGAGGCGGGCTGGTCCTACGAGCAGTACTTC.

This clonotype was observed a few times. The genes are TRBV29-1 and TRBJ2-1, with TRBD2 matching 15 bases. CDR3 length equals 19 residues. Germline CDR1 is SQVTM and CDR2 is ANQGSEA. J was trimmed by 4 bases and V by 0 bases; bases with no gene match: 10. The CDR3 region is CSVEEGLAGGPSRYNEQFF. CDR3 DNA: TGCAGCGTTGAAGAAGGACTAGCGGGAGGGCCCTCTCGTTACAATGAGCAGTTCTTC.

A single count supports this clonotype. The rearrangement links TRBV5-1 to TRBJ2-6; D perhaps matches TRBD2 (5 bases). Trimming took 3 bases from V and 0 from J, leaving 10 bases between them. This CDR3 is built from 16 residues. From germline, CDR1 is SGHRS and CDR2 YFSETQ. The CDR3 region is CASSSTTFSGANVLTF. DNA of the CDR3: TGCGCCAGCAGCTCGACTACGTTCTCTGGGGCCAACGTCCTGACTTTC.

As for this clonotype: This is likely a read error, given that the CDR3 carries no conserved phenylalanine or tryptophan at its end. J is TRBJ2-2 and V is TRBV5-1; 12 bases are shared with TRBD2. Germline values: CDR1 SGHRS, CDR2 YFSETQ. Germline trimming cut 4 bases from V and 5 bases from J; bases unmatched to any gene: 3. This CDR3 region has 15 residues. The CDR3 sequence: CASSRTSGITGELFS. The DNA of the CDR3 is TGCGCCAGCAGCCGGACTAGCGGGATTACCGGGGAGCTGTTTTCT.

This clonotype was observed at least ten times. The rearrangement uses TRBV20-1 and TRBJ2-1, with 11 bases aligning to TRBD2. The CDR3 sequence is 17 residues long. With V trimmed by 6 bases and J by 0 bases, 10 bases remained unmatched. Germline CDR1 reads DFQATT; CDR2 reads SNEGSKA (reference sequence). CDR3 sequence: CSARPGLADSSYNEQFF. The CDR3 DNA sequence: TGCAGTGCCAGACCGGGACTAGCGGACAGCTCCTACAATGAGCAGTTCTTC.

The genes are TRBV9 and TRBJ2-5; no clear D. CDR3 size: 12 residues. CDR1 and CDR2 (germline): SGDLS, YYNGEE. V lost 0 bases and J 5 bases, leaving 5 bases between the germline ends. CDR3 loop: CASSVVEETQYF. For the CDR3, the DNA is TGTGCCAGCAGCGTAGTCGAGGAGACCCAGTACTTC.

The chain couples TRBV7-9 to TRBJ2-1; 10 bases fit TRBD1. V was clipped by 5 bases and J by 7 bases; unmatched bases: 11. The CDR3 is made up of 16 amino acids. Germline V CDR1 and CDR2: SEHNR, FQNEAQ (reference sequence). CDR3 coding DNA: TGTGCCAGCAGCAGCCGGGACAGGGGTTTATGGAATGAGCAGTTCTTC. Residues: CASSSRDRGLWNEQFF. Full variable domain (missing parts from reference TRBV7-9 and TRBJ2-1): DTGVSQNPRHKITKRGQNVTFRCDPISEHNRLYWYRQTLGQGPEFLTYFQNEAQLEKSRLLSDRFSAERPKGSFSTLEIQRTEQGDSAMYLCASSSRDRGLWNEQFFGPGTRLTVL.

This clonotype was counted at least ten times. V usage is TRBV7-2 and J usage is TRBJ1-1, with TRBD1 identical over 7 bases. Germline CDR1 is SGHTA and CDR2 is FQGNSA. With V trimmed by 2 bases and J by 5 bases, 5 bases remained unmatched. CDR3 size: 14 residues. The CDR3 region is CASSLSRGSTEAFF. CDR3 in DNA: TGTGCCAGCAGCTTAAGCAGGGGGAGTACTGAAGCTTTCTTT.

The CDR3 is CAISALAGAREQYF. Written as DNA, the CDR3 is TGTGCCATCAGTGCGCTAGCGGGTGCGCGCGAGCAGTACTTC. The genes are TRBV10-3 and TRBJ2-7; 8 nucleotides line up with TRBD2. The CDR3 contains 14 residues. V lost 4 bases, J lost 6 bases, and 8 bases stayed unmatched. Looked up from germline, CDR1 is ENHRY and CDR2 is SYGVKD.

In this sample, this clonotype turned up a few times. J is TRBJ2-2 and V is TRBV2; D not certain. This CDR3 comprises 15 residues. Per the germline V gene, CDR1 is SNHLY and CDR2 is FYNNEI. V shed 6 bases and J shed 1 base, with 12 bases lying between them. CDR3 amino acids: CASRTPKGNTGELFF. The CDR3 nucleotides are TGTGCCAGCAGAACCCCGAAAGGGAACACCGGGGAGCTGTTTTTT.